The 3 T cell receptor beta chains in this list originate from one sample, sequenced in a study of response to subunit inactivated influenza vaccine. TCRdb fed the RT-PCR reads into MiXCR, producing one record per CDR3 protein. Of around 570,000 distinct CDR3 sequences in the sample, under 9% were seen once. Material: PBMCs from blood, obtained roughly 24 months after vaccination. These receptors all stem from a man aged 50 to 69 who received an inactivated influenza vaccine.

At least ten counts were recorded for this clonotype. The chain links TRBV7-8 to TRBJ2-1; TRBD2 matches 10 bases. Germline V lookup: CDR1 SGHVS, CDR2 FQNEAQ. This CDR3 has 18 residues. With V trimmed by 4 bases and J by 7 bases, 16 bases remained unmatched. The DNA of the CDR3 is TGTGCCAGCAGCTCAACCCCGAAGCGGGGGGGCCCTAAGAATGAGCAGTTCTTC. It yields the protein CASSSTPKRGGPKNEQFF.

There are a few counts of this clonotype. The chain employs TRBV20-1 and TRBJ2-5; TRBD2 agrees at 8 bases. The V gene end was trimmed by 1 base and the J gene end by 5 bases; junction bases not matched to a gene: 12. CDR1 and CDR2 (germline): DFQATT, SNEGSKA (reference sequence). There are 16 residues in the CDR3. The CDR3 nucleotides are TGCAGTGCTAGAGTGGTAGCGGGGACGTCATCGGAGACCCAGTACTTC. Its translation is CSARVVAGTSSETQYF.

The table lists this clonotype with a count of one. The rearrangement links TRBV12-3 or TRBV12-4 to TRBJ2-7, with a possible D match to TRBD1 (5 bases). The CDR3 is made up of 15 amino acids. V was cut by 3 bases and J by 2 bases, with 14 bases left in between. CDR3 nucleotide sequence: TGTGCCAGCAGTTTTGCGGCAGGGCCCACCTACGAGCAGTACTTC. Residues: CASSFAAGPTYEQYF.